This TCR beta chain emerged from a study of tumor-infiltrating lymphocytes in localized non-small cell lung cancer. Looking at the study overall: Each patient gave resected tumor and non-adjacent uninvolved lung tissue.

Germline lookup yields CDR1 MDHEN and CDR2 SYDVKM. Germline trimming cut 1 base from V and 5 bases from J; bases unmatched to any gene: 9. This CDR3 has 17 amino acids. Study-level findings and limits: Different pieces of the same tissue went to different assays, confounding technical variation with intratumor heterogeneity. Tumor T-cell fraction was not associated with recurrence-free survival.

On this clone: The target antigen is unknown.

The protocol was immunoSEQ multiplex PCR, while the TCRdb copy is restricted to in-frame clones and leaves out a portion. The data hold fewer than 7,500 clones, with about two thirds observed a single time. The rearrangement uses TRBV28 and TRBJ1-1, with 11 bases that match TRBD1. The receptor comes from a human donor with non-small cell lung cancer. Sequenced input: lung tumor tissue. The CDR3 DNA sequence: TGTGCCAGCAGTTTATACCCCCCTGGGACAGGGGGAACTGAAGCTTTCTTT. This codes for CASSLYPPGTGGTEAFF.